The 8 T cell receptor delta chains below were found in one sample sequenced in a study of gammadelta T cells in human blood. TCRdb fed the RT-PCR reads into CATT to redo clone calling. The sample shows roughly 510 delta-chain clones, roughly 50% of them seen only once. Sequenced input: non-Vgamma9Vdelta2 gamma-delta T cells from infant blood. These receptors came from a human donor.

Concerning this clone: Since a far larger clone is one base different, this is likely a read error. The chain uses TRDV1 and TRDJ1, with TRDD3 identical over 11 bases. This CDR3 spans 26 amino acids. The germline V gene has CDR1 TSWWSYY and CDR2 QGS. V gave up 1 base and J gave up 0 bases; unmatched junction bases: 31. The chain's CDR3 is CALGERLVISDGLCWGILEDTDKLIF. CDR3 nucleotide sequence: TGTGCTCTTGGGGAACGATTGGTGATTTCCGACGGGTTGTGCTGGGGGATACTGGAGGACACCGATAAACTCATCTTT.

This clone is large. The sample holds other DNA sequences that translate to the same CDR3. This sequence joins TRDV1 and TRDJ2; 8 nucleotides line up with TRDD3. J lost 0 bases, V lost 2 bases, and 23 bases had no gene match. Germline V gene lookup returns CDR1 TSWWSYY and CDR2 QGS. This CDR3 is 23 amino acids long. The CDR3 loop reads CALGEAPPSYLFGGFTLTAQLFF. The CDR3 nucleotides are TGTGCTCTTGGGGAAGCTCCCCCATCCTACTTATTTGGGGGATTTACTTTGACAGCACAACTCTTCTTT.

This clone was recorded once. A much larger clone lies a single base off, so this may be a read error. Other DNA sequences in the same sample also yield this CDR3. The chain has TRDV3 and TRDJ1; TRDD3 might be the D (6 bases). With 4 bases removed from V and 5 bases from J, the gap between germline ends came to 29 bases. CDR1 is TVYSNPD and CDR2 is GDNSRS in the germline V gene (reference sequence). The CDR3 sequence is 17 residues long. CDR3 in DNA: TGTGCCTCACCCATCTCTTTACGCTGGGGCCCACGGGATAAACTCATCTTT. This encodes CASPISLRWGPRDKLIF.

By its share, this clone is large. The chain is built from TRDV1 and TRDJ1; maybe TRDD3 (6 bases). This CDR3 contains 17 residues. With 4 bases removed from V and 2 bases from J, the gap between germline ends came to 20 bases. The germline V gene encodes CDR1 TSWWSYY and CDR2 QGS. CDR3: CALGVGYSPTGTDKLIF. As DNA, the CDR3 is TGTGCTCTTGGGGTAGGGTATTCACCTACTGGGACCGATAAACTCATCTTT.

As regards this clone: This likely reflects a read error, since a far larger clone is one base away. Other DNA variants within this sample encode the same CDR3. The chain is built from TRDV1 and TRDJ1; the D is unclear. Germline V lookup: CDR1 TSWWSYY, CDR2 QGS. There are 15 residues in the CDR3. The CDR3 spells CALGELPRDTDKLIF. DNA for the CDR3: TGTGCTCTTGGGGAGCTCCCCCGCGACACCGATAAACTTATCTTT.

Turning to this clone: A single base separates this from a much larger clone, so it may be a read error. This chain connects TRDV1 to TRDJ1; 13 nucleotides align to TRDD3. Losses at the gene ends were 1 base for V and 1 base for J; bases not matched to a gene: 27. Germline CDR1 TSWWSYY, CDR2 QGS. The CDR3 totals 25 residues. The CDR3 protein is CALGEPTLPFLILYWGIRTTDKLIF. The CDR3 DNA is TGTGCTCTTGGGGAACCCACACTTCCTTTCCTAATACTGTACTGGGGGATACGGACCACCGATAAACTCATCTTT.

In the case of this clone: It is likely a read error: a sequence one base away is far more abundant. This chain joins TRDV1 and TRDJ1; 7 bases are shared with TRDD2. Germline V CDR1 and CDR2: TSWWSYY, QGS. V dropped 3 bases and J dropped 1; count of bases not matched to a gene: 20. The CDR3 has 20 amino acids. The CDR3: CALGDPEPPHLPLLTDKLIF. As DNA, the CDR3 is TGTGCTCTTGGGGACCCCGAGCCTCCTCACCTTCCTTTACTCACCGATAAACTCATCTTT.

The chain recombines TRDV1 with TRDJ1; 10 bases are a match to TRDD3. CDR3 length: 19 amino acids. Per the germline V gene, CDR1 is TSWWSYY and CDR2 is QGS. V shed 0 bases and J 3 bases; nucleotides not matched to a gene: 13. The CDR3 DNA follows: TGTGCTCTTGGGGAACTTTACATAAGGTTGGGGGATACCCCCGATAAACTCATCTTT. This gives the protein CALGELYIRLGDTPDKLIF.